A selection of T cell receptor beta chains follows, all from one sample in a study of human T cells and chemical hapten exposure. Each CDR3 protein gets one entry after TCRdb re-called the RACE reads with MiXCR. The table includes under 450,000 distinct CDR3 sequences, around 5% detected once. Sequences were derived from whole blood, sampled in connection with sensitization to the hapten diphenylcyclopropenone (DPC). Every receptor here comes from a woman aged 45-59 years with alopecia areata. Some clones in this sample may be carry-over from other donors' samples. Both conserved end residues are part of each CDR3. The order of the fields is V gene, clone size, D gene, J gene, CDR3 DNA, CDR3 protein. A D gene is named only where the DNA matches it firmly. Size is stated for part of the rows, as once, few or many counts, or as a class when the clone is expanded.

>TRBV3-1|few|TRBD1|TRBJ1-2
TGTGCCAGCAGCCAAGAAGAGACAGGGCGCCCCTATGGCTACACCTTC
CASSQEETGRPYGYTF
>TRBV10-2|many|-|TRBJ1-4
TGCGCCAGCAGTGAGTCGAGCGGGGCTGAAAAACTGTTTTTT
CASSESSGAEKLFF
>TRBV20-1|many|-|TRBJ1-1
TGCAGTGCCATTCCCCCCCGGGGGCGGACTGAAGCTTTCTTT
CSAIPPRGRTEAFF
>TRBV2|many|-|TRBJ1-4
TGTGCCAGCACCGGCACAGGCGCGGGGGGCGAAAAACTGTTTTTT
CASTGTGAGGEKLFF
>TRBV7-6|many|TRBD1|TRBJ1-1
TGTGCCAGCAGCTCCAGGGGGACACCTGGCGGGACTGAAGCTTTCTTT
CASSSRGTPGGTEAFF
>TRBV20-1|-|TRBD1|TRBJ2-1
TGCAGTGCTAGAGGGACAGGGGGCCGGTACCCCTACAATGAGCAGTTCTTC
CSARGTGGRYPYNEQFF
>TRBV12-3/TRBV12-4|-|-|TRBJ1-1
TGTGCCAGCAGTCTCCGGAGACTGGGGGCTATGGAGACAACTGAAGCTTTCTTT
CASSLRRLGAMETTEAFF
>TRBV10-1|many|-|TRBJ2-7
TGCGCCAGCAGTGATTGGGAATACGAGCAGTACTTC
CASSDWEYEQYF
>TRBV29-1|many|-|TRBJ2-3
TGCAGCGTTGAAGATCCGCGCCAGGGAGGCACAGATACGCAGTATTTT
CSVEDPRQGGTDTQYF
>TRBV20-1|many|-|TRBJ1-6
TGCAGTGCTGTGCACGGGGCGGATTCACCCCTCCACTTT
CSAVHGADSPLHF
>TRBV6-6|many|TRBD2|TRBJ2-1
TGTGCCAGCAGTTACTCGGCGGGAGGAGGCGATGAGCAGTTCTTC
CASSYSAGGGDEQFF
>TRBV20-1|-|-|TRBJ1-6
TGCAGTGCTAGAGATGCCGGTAGATCACCCCTCCACTTT
CSARDAGRSPLHF
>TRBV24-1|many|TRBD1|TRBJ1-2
TGTGCCACCAGTGACCCCTTGACAGGGGCCTATGGCTACACCTTC
CATSDPLTGAYGYTF
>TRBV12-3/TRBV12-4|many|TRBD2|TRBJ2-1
TGTGCCAGCAGTTTAGAAACTAGCGCCTACAATGAGCAGTTCTTC
CASSLETSAYNEQFF
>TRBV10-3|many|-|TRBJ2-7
TGTGCCATCAGTGACGACGTTTACGAGCAGTACTTC
CAISDDVYEQYF
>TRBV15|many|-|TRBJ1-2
TGTGCCACCAGCAGATCGGACCGCAACTATGGCTACACCTTC
CATSRSDRNYGYTF
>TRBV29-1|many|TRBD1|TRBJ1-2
TGCAGCGTTGAAGGACAGGGGGCTATTGGCTACACCTTC
CSVEGQGAIGYTF
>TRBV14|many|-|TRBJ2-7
TGTGCCAGCAGCCAAGATCGGAGGTCCGAGCAGTACTTC
CASSQDRRSEQYF